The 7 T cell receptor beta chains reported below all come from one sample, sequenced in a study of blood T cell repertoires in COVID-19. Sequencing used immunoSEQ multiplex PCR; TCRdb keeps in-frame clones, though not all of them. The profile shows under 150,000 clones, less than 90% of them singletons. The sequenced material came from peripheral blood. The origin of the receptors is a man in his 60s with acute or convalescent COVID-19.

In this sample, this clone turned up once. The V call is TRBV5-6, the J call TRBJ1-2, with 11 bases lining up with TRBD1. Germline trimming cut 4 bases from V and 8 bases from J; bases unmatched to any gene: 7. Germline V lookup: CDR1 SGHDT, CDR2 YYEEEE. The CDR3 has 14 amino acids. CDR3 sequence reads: CASSPDRGLGGYTF. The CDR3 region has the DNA TGTGCCAGCAGCCCGGACAGGGGGCTTGGCGGCTACACCTTC.

This chain's CDR3 is CASSQEGQRGTDTQYF. The CDR3 nucleotides read TGTGCCAGCAGCCAAGAGGGCCAGCGGGGCACAGATACGCAGTATTTT. This chain uses TRBV14 with TRBJ2-3, with a possible D match to TRBD2 (6 bases). Germline CDR1 SGHDN, CDR2 FVKESK. The CDR3 is 16 residues long. V dropped 0 bases and J dropped 1 base, with 11 bases sitting between them.

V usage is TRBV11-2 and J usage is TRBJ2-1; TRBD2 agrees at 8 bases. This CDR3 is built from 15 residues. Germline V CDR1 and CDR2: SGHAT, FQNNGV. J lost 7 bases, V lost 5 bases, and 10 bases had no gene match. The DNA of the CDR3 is TGTGCCAGCAGCCCGGGACTAGGGTTTAAGAATGAGCAGTTCTTC. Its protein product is CASSPGLGFKNEQFF.

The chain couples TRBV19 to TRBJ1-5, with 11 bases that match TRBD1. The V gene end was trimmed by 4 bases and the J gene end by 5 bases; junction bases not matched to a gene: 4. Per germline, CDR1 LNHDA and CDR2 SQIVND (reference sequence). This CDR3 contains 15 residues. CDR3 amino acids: CASSRGQGAYQPQHF. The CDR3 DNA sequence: TGTGCCAGTAGTAGAGGACAGGGGGCCTATCAGCCCCAGCATTTT.

CDR3 DNA: TGTGCCAGTGGCGGGACAGGGAGTCATACGCAGTATTTT. Translating gives CASGGTGSHTQYF. The chain uses TRBV19 and TRBJ2-3, with 9 bases lining up with TRBD1. In germline, CDR1 is LNHDA, CDR2 SQIVND (reference sequence). Trimming cost V 8 bases and J 7 bases; bases outside gene matches: 7. The CDR3 consists of 13 residues.

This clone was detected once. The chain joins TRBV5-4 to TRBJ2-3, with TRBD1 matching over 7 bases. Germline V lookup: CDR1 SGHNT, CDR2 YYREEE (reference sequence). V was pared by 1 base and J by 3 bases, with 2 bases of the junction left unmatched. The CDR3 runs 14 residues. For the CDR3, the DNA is TGTGCCAGCAGCTTGCCGGGACAGACAGATACGCAGTATTTT. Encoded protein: CASSLPGQTDTQYF. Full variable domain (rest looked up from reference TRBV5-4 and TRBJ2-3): ETGVTQSPTHLIKTRGQQVTLRCSSQSGHNTVSWYQQALGQGPQFIFQYYREEENGRGNFPPRFSGLQFPNYSSELNVNALELDDSALYLCASSLPGQTDTQYFGPGTRLTVL.

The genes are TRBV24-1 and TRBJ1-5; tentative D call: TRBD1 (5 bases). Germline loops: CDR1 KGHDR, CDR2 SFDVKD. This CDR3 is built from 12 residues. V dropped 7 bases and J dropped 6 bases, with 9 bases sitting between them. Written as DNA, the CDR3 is TGTGCCACCAGGCCCGGGGGTCAGCCCCAGCATTTT. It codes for CATRPGGQPQHF.